The 23 T cell receptor beta chains below all came from one sample that was sequenced in a study of T-cell memory formation after mild COVID-19. TCRdb recomputed calls from the 5' RACE reads with MiXCR, one row per CDR3 protein. Among fewer than 200,000 distinct CDR3 sequences, about 22% were seen once, and the ten largest hold under 25%. Material: PBMCs or a T cell subset sorted from them (not recorded which). Receptors originate from an adult woman who had mild COVID-19 (a few samples of this study predate the infection). Cell type and time point are not known.

The rearrangement joins TRBV4-2 to TRBJ2-1, with D perhaps being TRBD1 or TRBD2 (6 bases each). Trimming shortened V by 0 bases and J by 4 bases, and 13 bases separated the two germline ends. CDR3 length: 16 amino acids. In germline, CDR1 is LGHNA, CDR2 YNFKEQ. In nucleotides, the CDR3 is TGTGCCAGCAGCCAAGAGGGGGGCCTCCTTTACAATGAGCAGTTCTTC. Encoded protein: CASSQEGGLLYNEQFF.

This rearrangement joins TRBV7-9 to TRBJ2-3; D might be TRBD2 (6 bases). The V end lost 5 bases, the J end lost 0 bases, and 12 bases lay between the germline ends. Germline CDR1 SEHNR, CDR2 FQNEAQ (reference sequence). The CDR3 is 15 amino acids. CDR3 loop: CASSRWDSSTDTQYF. The CDR3 DNA sequence: TGTGCCAGCAGCCGCTGGGACTCTAGCACAGATACGCAGTATTTT.

This clonotype was seen only a few times. This rearrangement joins TRBV5-1 to TRBJ2-1; 11 bases fit TRBD2. Germline lookup yields CDR1 SGHRS and CDR2 YFSETQ. The CDR3 consists of 16 residues. After removal of 0 bases from V and 4 bases from J, the junction contained 3 bases not matched to a gene. The CDR3: CASSLEASGGYNEQFF. CDR3 bases: TGCGCCAGCAGCTTGGAGGCTAGCGGGGGGTACAATGAGCAGTTCTTC.

A few counts support this clonotype. This rearrangement joins TRBV7-3 to TRBJ1-1; D might be TRBD1 (6 bases). The CDR3 is 14 amino acids. V was cut by 4 bases and J by 3 bases, with 12 bases left in between. Germline loops: CDR1 SGHTA, CDR2 FQGTGA. In DNA form, the CDR3 reads TGTGCCAGCAGCTCGATACAGGGTTACACTGAAGCTTTCTTT. This codes for CASSSIQGYTEAFF.

The CDR3 loop is CASSPAGEYSPLHF. CDR3 bases: TGTGCCAGCAGCCCCGCGGGAGAGTACTCACCCCTCCACTTT. This chain uses TRBV7-9 with TRBJ1-6; D unresolved. Trimming cost V 5 bases and J 10 bases, with 15 bases left between them. The germline V gene encodes CDR1 SEHNR and CDR2 FQNEAQ (reference sequence). This CDR3 has 14 residues.

The CDR3 here is CASSQPGQGRLETQYF. DNA of the CDR3: TGTGCCAGCTCACAACCGGGACAGGGGCGGTTAGAGACCCAGTACTTC. The V gene is TRBV18, the J gene TRBJ2-5; 10 bases agree with TRBD1. Germline trimming cut 4 bases from V and 4 bases from J; bases unmatched to any gene: 9. CDR3 length: 16 amino acids. Germline V lookup: CDR1 KGHSH, CDR2 LQKENI.

This clonotype was detected a few times. V is TRBV27 and J is TRBJ2-1; 10 positions agree with TRBD1. V lost 6 bases, J lost 3 bases, and 17 bases stayed unmatched. In germline, CDR1 is MNHEY, CDR2 SMNVEV (reference sequence). The CDR3 contains 19 residues. The CDR3 loop reads CASSPRQGATYPRYNEQFF. The CDR3 bases are TGTGCCAGCAGCCCCAGACAGGGGGCGACGTATCCCCGCTACAATGAGCAGTTCTTC.

This clonotype has just a few counts. The chain couples TRBV12-3 or TRBV12-4 to TRBJ1-3; TRBD1 matches 9 bases. V dropped 7 bases and J dropped 2; count of bases not matched to a gene: 9. CDR3 length equals 16 residues. The CDR3 spells CASTGPDRGPGNTIYF. For the CDR3, the DNA is TGTGCCAGCACCGGACCGGACAGGGGACCTGGAAACACCATATATTTT.

This clonotype was observed a few times. This sequence joins TRBV29-1 and TRBJ2-5; 9 bases map to TRBD1. The V gene end was trimmed by 1 base and the J gene end by 0 bases; junction bases not matched to a gene: 3. The CDR3 length is 15 residues. The germline gives CDR1 SQVTM, CDR2 ANQGSEA. CDR3 DNA: TGCAGCGTTGAAGTCACAGGGGGCCACCAAGAGACCCAGTACTTC. It is translated as CSVEVTGGHQETQYF.

V and J are TRBV20-1 and TRBJ1-6, with D uncertain. The germline CDR1 and CDR2 sequences are DFQATT and SNEGSKA (reference sequence). This CDR3 is 12 amino acids long. V gave up 6 bases and J gave up 5 bases, with 8 bases separating them. CDR3 sequence reads: CSATSHNSPLHF. The CDR3 DNA follows: TGCAGTGCAACGAGCCATAATTCACCCCTCCACTTT.

The table lists this clonotype with many counts. The gene calls are TRBV5-6 and TRBJ2-3; D is unresolved. Trimming removed 1 base from V and 6 bases from J, with 12 bases in between. The CDR3 runs to 14 residues. Germline loops: CDR1 SGHDT, CDR2 YYEEEE. In DNA, the CDR3 is TGTGCCAGCAGCTTGTTTTTGAACCTCGATACGCAGTATTTT. It translates to CASSLFLNLDTQYF. Using reference TRBV5-6 and TRBJ2-3 for the parts outside the CDR3, the full variable domain is DAGVTQSPTHLIKTRGQQVTLRCSPKSGHDTVSWYQQALGQGPQFIFQYYEEEERQRGNFPDRFSGHQFPNYSSELNVNALLLGDSALYLCASSLFLNLDTQYFGPGTRLTVL.

The V gene is TRBV7-2, the J gene TRBJ2-3; 12 bases align to TRBD2. Germline V gene lookup returns CDR1 SGHTA and CDR2 FQGNSA. The V gene end was trimmed by 4 bases and the J gene end by 6 bases; junction bases not matched to a gene: 17. This CDR3 spans 19 amino acids. The CDR3 DNA sequence: TGTGCCAGCAGCTCCCCGGGGCTAGCGGGGGGGCCAACTACGGATACGCAGTATTTT. It yields the protein CASSSPGLAGGPTTDTQYF.

This rearrangement joins TRBV7-9 to TRBJ2-5; no firm D call. The CDR3 runs 14 residues. Trimming stripped 1 base from V and 2 bases from J, with 8 bases between. Per germline, CDR1 SEHNR and CDR2 FQNEAQ (reference sequence). As DNA, the CDR3 is TGTGCCAGCAGCTTAGACAGCAGACAAGAGACCCAGTACTTC. This sequence encodes CASSLDSRQETQYF.

This clonotype was seen only a few times. The V and J genes are TRBV11-1 and TRBJ2-7; D possibly corresponds to TRBD2 (5 bases). In germline, CDR1 is SGHAT, CDR2 FQDESV (reference sequence). CDR3 size: 15 residues. V lost 5 bases to trimming and J lost 7 bases, with 21 bases between them. CDR3 nucleotides: TGTGCCAGCAGCCGAGGACTCGGAAAGGTCCCGGAGCAGTACTTC. Protein: CASSRGLGKVPEQYF. Looking up the rest from reference TRBV11-1 and TRBJ2-7 gives the full variable domain: EAEVAQSPRYKITEKSQAVAFWCDPISGHATLYWYRQILGQGPELLVQFQDESVVDDSQLPKDRFSAERLKGVDSTLKIQPAELGDSAMYLCASSRGLGKVPEQYFGPGTRLTVT.

This clonotype was seen only a few times. This chain links TRBV9 with TRBJ2-1; 8 bases fit TRBD2. Germline-derived CDR1 and CDR2 are SGDLS and YYNGEE. The CDR3 length is 15 residues. V was pared by 4 bases and J by 6 bases, with 9 bases of the junction left unmatched. CDR3 amino acids: CASSIPGTSANEQFF. Here the CDR3 DNA reads TGTGCCAGCAGCATTCCGGGGACTAGTGCCAATGAGCAGTTCTTC.

This clonotype was observed a few times. The CDR3 DNA reads TGTGCCAGCAGCTTAACTAGCGGATCTACCTACAATGAGCAGTTCTTC. It specifies CASSLTSGSTYNEQFF. This chain uses TRBV7-9 with TRBJ2-1; 8 bases match TRBD2. Germline CDR1 is SEHNR and CDR2 is FQNEAQ (reference sequence). With V trimmed by 2 bases and J by 2 bases, 5 bases remained unmatched. This CDR3 contains 16 residues.

V and J are TRBV12-5 and TRBJ1-2; 7 bases match TRBD1. The CDR3 extends over 13 amino acids. CDR1 and CDR2 from the germline V gene are LGHNT and FRNRAP. V dropped 6 bases and J dropped 5; count of bases not matched to a gene: 6. The CDR3: CASGPDRNYGYTF. In nucleotides, the CDR3 is TGTGCTAGTGGCCCGGACAGGAATTATGGCTACACCTTC.

The chain couples TRBV5-6 to TRBJ2-2, with D possibly matching TRBD2 (5 bases). There are 15 residues in the CDR3. Trimming stripped 7 bases from V and 0 bases from J, with 13 bases between. The germline CDR1 and CDR2 sequences are SGHDT and YYEEEE. CDR3 nucleotide sequence: TGTGCCAGCCATCGGGAATTCGCGAACACCGGGGAGCTGTTTTTT. This encodes CASHREFANTGELFF.

This rearrangement joins TRBV6-6 to TRBJ2-5, with 15 bases matching TRBD2. This CDR3 has 17 amino acids. V shed 2 bases, J shed 4 bases, and the junction held 5 bases outside the gene matches. CDR1 MNHNY and CDR2 SVGAGI come from the germline V gene (reference sequence). The CDR3 reads CASSYGLAGGPGETQYF. The CDR3 nucleotides read TGTGCCAGCAGTTACGGACTAGCGGGAGGGCCGGGAGAGACCCAGTACTTC.

This chain uses TRBV4-3 with TRBJ2-7; TRBD2 might be the D (6 bases). The CDR3 is 17 residues long. Germline-derived CDR1 and CDR2 are LGHNA and YSLEER. Trimming removed 0 bases at V and 3 bases at J, with 18 bases between. DNA of the CDR3: TGCGCCAGCAGCCAAGATTTTAGCCAGGAGGGAGACTACGAGCAGTACTTC. Translated: CASSQDFSQEGDYEQYF.

This clonotype has just a few counts. The V gene is TRBV29-1, the J gene TRBJ1-1; D gene uncertain. Germline CDR1 SQVTM, CDR2 ANQGSEA. This CDR3 has 12 residues. Trimming stripped 4 bases from V and 2 bases from J, with 8 bases between. The CDR3 bases are TGCAGCGTTGGACGGAGAAACACTGAAGCTTTCTTT. It encodes CSVGRRNTEAFF.

The CDR3: CASSGVEAEAFF. Written as DNA, the CDR3 is TGTGCCAGCAGCGGTGTGGAGGCTGAAGCTTTCTTT. This rearrangement joins TRBV7-8 to TRBJ1-1; D is unclear. The ends were cut back, 5 bases at V and 6 bases at J, with 10 bases in the middle. The CDR3 contains 12 residues. Germline-derived CDR1 and CDR2 are SGHVS and FQNEAQ.

The V gene is TRBV7-8, the J gene TRBJ2-3; TRBD2 agrees at 12 bases. Per germline, CDR1 SGHVS and CDR2 FQNEAQ. The trim removed 2 bases at V and 2 bases at J, leaving 11 bases unmatched. The CDR3 runs to 19 residues. The CDR3 DNA sequence: TGTGCCAGCAGCTTACAAGCGGCTAGCGGGAGGGATATCACAGATACGCAGTATTTT. Translation: CASSLQAASGRDITDTQYF.